This section outlines one TCR beta chain sequence together with its context. Method: immunoSEQ multiplex PCR; TCRdb's copy keeps in-frame clones and lacks some. The sample records 85,000 to 90,000 clones, approximately 89% being singletons. This sample is part of a study of control samples from healthy donors and cancer patients. This CDR3 has 15 amino acids. Germline assignment: CDR1 SGHTS and CDR2 YDEGEE. The germline V and J ends were trimmed by 4 bases and 2 bases, with 16 bases remaining between them. The sequence derives from a man younger than 45 in good health. Material for sequencing was blood. V is TRBV5-8 and J is TRBJ2-7; D might be TRBD1 (5 bases). The CDR3 bases are TGTGCCAGCAGCCCTGGGCAGGGTAGGGCCTACGAGCAGTACGTC. Encoded protein: CASSPGQGRAYEQYV.